This section outlines one TCR beta chain sequence together with its context. PCR was performed a second time for about 7 to 11 cycles using a sample-barcoded 5' primer and a J-beta primer mix. TCRdb used MiXCR to reprocess the 5' RACE reads, holding one entry per CDR3 protein. The table lists just over 800,000 distinct CDR3 sequences, roughly 60% of them singletons, with roughly 25% in the top ten. This sample was taken from a study of blood T cells in healthy people across ages. This CDR3 contains 13 residues. Trimming took 0 bases from V and 4 from J, leaving 10 bases between them. Germline CDR1 is SQVTM and CDR2 is ANQGSEA.

The chain uses TRBV29-1 and TRBJ2-7; TRBD1 or TRBD2 may be the D gene (6 bases each). This receptor was identified in a man aged 25 to 40 in good health. Source material: blood. The CDR3 coding sequence is TGCAGCGTTGAAGAGCGGGACACTTACGAGCAGTACTTC. It encodes CSVEERDTYEQYF.